The sequence of this T cell receptor beta chain was determined in a study of blood T cells in healthy people across ages (dated by TCRdb to between 2015 and 2017). With regard to the full study: In model experiments, roughly one uniquely barcoded TCR beta cDNA molecule per two T cells was captured by template switching. The study measured age-related changes in TCR beta repertoire diversity using deep sequencing normalized with unique cDNA molecular identifiers. The donors were divided into four age groups: young (average around 15 years), middle-aged (approximately 39), aged (roughly 60) and long-lived (about 80). To avoid experimental bias, donors of different ages were spread randomly across the sequencing lanes. Using the same blood draw, the study looked at two additional independent replicas of 1 million unique cDNA reads for two donors, one aged 18 to 29 and the other aged 80 or older.

Cut back by 5 bases and 9 bases, the V and J ends lie 11 bases apart. Via the germline V gene, CDR1 is SGHAT and CDR2 FQNNGV. From the cysteine through the phenylalanine, the CDR3 covers 12 amino acids. The entry retains the CDR3 DNA only, 36 bases that are in frame from base 1. The donors were under 40 Caucasian individuals from Russia, aged roughly 6 to 100 years, who were systemically healthy. Each donor gave ten milliliters of peripheral blood, collected into EDTA-treated Vacutainer tubes. Ficoll-Paque density-gradient centrifugation was used to isolate PBMCs, with at least 6.5 million per sample. Total RNA was extracted from PBMCs with Trizol reagent, with at least 6 micrograms obtained per sample. For every donor, flow cytometry on a PBMC aliquot measured the percentage of naive CD45RAhigh/CD27high T cells. Remarks on this clonotype: Its antigen remains undetermined. Base qualities are not recorded, but no much larger clone differs from it by a single base.

To prepare the library, 5' RACE was applied. The sequencer was an Illumina HiSeq 2500. A second PCR of 7 to 11 cycles was performed with a sample-barcoded 5' primer and a J-beta primer mix. A unique molecular identifier was introduced onto each TCR beta cDNA molecule by a template-switch 5' adaptor carrying 12 random nucleotides. At least 3 million CDR3-containing paired-end reads were obtained from each sample. The Mint cDNA synthesis kit, primed by a TRBC-specific oligonucleotide, was used to synthesize first-strand cDNA from all RNA. Following uracil-DNA glycosylase treatment, all cDNA underwent a first 18-cycle PCR with the universal primers M1SS and BC2_uni_R. Processing in the source paper ran as follows. For normalization, 1 million high-quality reads were randomly selected from each sample, with every read carrying a distinct molecular identifier. Instead of being binned into consensus sequences, reads with shared molecular identifiers were discarded. MiTCR, with a Q25 quality threshold and the strictest error-elimination algorithm, was used for CDR3 identification, clonotype clustering and error correction. Lower-bound total TCR beta diversity was estimated with a nonparametric unseen species model using Euler transformation. TCRdb trimmed the raw reads at Q25, called clones with MiXCR and kept productive beta chains. One record per CDR3 amino acid sequence lists the most common genes and DNA. The V and J calls follow TCRdb's processing rather than the paper's. The sample has more than 1,400,000 distinct CDR3 sequences on record, approximately 38% of them singletons. Of the sample, 7% to 9% falls within the top ten clones.

Summary of the overall study and its limitations: Observed TCR beta diversity per million T cells fell roughly linearly with age, and a significant reduction was already apparent by age approximately 41. Total diversity estimates from one million sequenced T cells were considered lower bounds and underestimates. Observed TCR beta diversity correlated strongly with the percentage of naive T cells measured by flow cytometry. Compared with the aged group, more naive CD4+ T cells, fewer expanded clones and increased TCR diversity were shown by the long-lived group, suggesting age selection. Donor CMV infection status was unknown, potentially confounding age-related changes in expanded clonotypes. Conclusive comparison of naive and antigen-experienced compartments was prevented by the profiling of bulk unsorted PBMCs.

The chain joins TRBV11-2 to TRBJ2-1, with the D gene uncertain. The clonotype was recovered from a woman aged 18-30 years in good health. Sequencing was performed on blood. The bases read TGTGCCAGCAGCACAACAGAAGCTGAGCAGTTCTTC. Translated, it reads CASSTTEAEQFF.